These 29 T cell receptor beta chains were sequenced from one sample in a study of T cells in Graves' hyperthyroidism and ophthalmopathy. TCR beta CDR3 region amplification was performed from RNA transcripts. The HTBI primer set drove a first-round RT-PCR of the TCR CDR3. TCRdb re-called the multiplex PCR reads through MiXCR, storing one row per CDR3 protein. The sample contains some 210,000 distinct CDR3 sequences, roughly 15% of which appear only once. Sequenced: blood. The receptor set was obtained from a man in his forties or fifties with Graves' hyperthyroidism.

This chain connects TRBV6-5 to TRBJ2-5; the D is unclear. There are 15 residues in the CDR3. Trimming pared 2 bases from V and 0 bases from J, leaving 10 bases between. Germline V gene sequence: CDR1 MNHEY, CDR2 SVGAGI. CDR3 in amino acids: CASSYAGRNQETQYF. CDR3 bases: TGTGCCAGCAGTTACGCTGGCAGGAACCAAGAGACCCAGTACTTC.

About this clonotype itself: This sequence may be a read error, since a much larger clone differs from it by one base. J is TRBJ2-3 and V is TRBV12-3 or TRBV12-4; no definite D call. The V end lost 3 bases, the J end lost 3 bases, and 13 bases lay between the germline ends. This CDR3 is built from 15 residues. The CDR3 region is CASSLGMVGTDTQYF. Here the CDR3 DNA reads TGTGCCAGCAGTTTGGGCATGGTGGGAACAGATACGCAGTATTTT.

This clonotype was detected a few times. The V and J genes are TRBV27 and TRBJ1-5; weak D call: TRBD1 (5 bases). Trimming shortened V by 2 bases and J by 3 bases, and 11 bases separated the two germline ends. From germline, CDR1 is MNHEY and CDR2 SMNVEV (reference sequence). There are 15 residues in the CDR3. CDR3 DNA sequence: TGTGCCAGCAGTTTAATGTTACAGGACAATCAGCCCCAGCATTTT. This codes for CASSLMLQDNQPQHF.

The chain couples TRBV5-1 to TRBJ2-5; the D gene is possibly TRBD2 (6 bases). V was pared by 0 bases and J by 2 bases, with 8 bases between. The CDR3 has 14 residues. Germline CDR1 and CDR2: SGHRS and YFSETQ. This CDR3 reads CASSLEGRQETQYF. The CDR3 region has the DNA TGCGCCAGCAGCTTGGAGGGGAGGCAAGAGACCCAGTACTTC.

This clonotype was seen at least ten times. The chain uses TRBV6-2 or TRBV6-3 and TRBJ2-3, with D tentatively TRBD1 or TRBD2 (5 bases each). The CDR3 extends over 13 amino acids. Germline V gene sequence: CDR1 MNHEY, CDR2 SVGEGT. The ends were cut back, 2 bases at V and 6 bases at J, with 9 bases in the middle. The CDR3 loop is CASSYGGLDTQYF. The CDR3, as DNA: TGTGCCAGCAGTTACGGGGGATTGGATACGCAGTATTTT.

This chain connects TRBV24-1 to TRBJ2-7; TRBD2 might be the D (6 bases). Germline CDR1 is KGHDR and CDR2 is SFDVKD. This CDR3 has 11 amino acids. V lost 7 bases and J lost 12, with 15 bases in between. In DNA form, the CDR3 reads TGTGCCACCAGCCTCGGGGGTAGGCGGTACTTC. Protein product: CATSLGGRRYF.

This clonotype occurred many times. The CDR3 coding sequence is TGTGCCAGCAGTTACTCCGGGAATGAAAAACTGTTTTTT. As protein: CASSYSGNEKLFF. The chain joins TRBV6-5 to TRBJ1-4; D remains unclear. The V end lost 0 bases, the J end lost 5 bases, and 4 bases lay between the germline ends. CDR1 is MNHEY, CDR2 SVGAGI, per germline. The CDR3 is made up of 13 amino acids.

This clonotype was seen only a few times. The V gene is TRBV4-1, the J gene TRBJ2-3, with 8 bases identical to TRBD2. The germline V gene has CDR1 MGHRA and CDR2 YSYEKL. The CDR3 contains 15 residues. V was clipped by 4 bases and J by 4 bases; unmatched bases: 7. The CDR3 loop is CASSRAPGLADTQYF. As DNA, the CDR3 is TGCGCCAGCAGCCGGGCCCCGGGACTAGCAGATACGCAGTATTTT.

The chain uses TRBV19 and TRBJ2-1; 8 bases align to TRBD1. V trimming: 3 bases; J trimming: 7 bases; junction bases outside the gene matches: 8. Germline V gives CDR1 LNHDA, CDR2 SQIVND (reference sequence). There are 15 residues in the CDR3. The CDR3 sequence: CASSMWQGAFNEQFF. The CDR3 coding sequence is TGTGCCAGTAGTATGTGGCAGGGGGCCTTTAATGAGCAGTTCTTC.

This clonotype was observed once. The chain employs TRBV10-3 and TRBJ1-6; possible D gene TRBD1, 6 bases. The CDR3 is made up of 16 amino acids. V dropped 6 bases and J dropped 0 bases, with 12 bases sitting between them. CDR1 and CDR2 from the germline V gene are ENHRY and SYGVKD. The CDR3 here is CAISHRESSYNSPLHF. CDR3 sequence (DNA): TGTGCCATCAGCCACAGGGAGAGCTCCTATAATTCACCCCTCCACTTT.

The CDR3 DNA reads as TGTGCCAGCTCACCACCAGTGGAGAGCCACTACAATGAGCAGTTCTTC. It yields the protein CASSPPVESHYNEQFF. The chain recombines TRBV18 with TRBJ2-1; D call uncertain. CDR1 and CDR2 from the germline V gene are KGHSH and LQKENI. The CDR3 totals 16 residues. V was cut by 0 bases and J by 3 bases, with 12 bases left in between.

This clonotype showed up many times. V and J are TRBV20-1 and TRBJ1-5, with a possible D match to TRBD1 (5 bases). Trimming took 6 bases from V and 0 from J, leaving 15 bases between them. Germline V gene lookup returns CDR1 DFQATT and CDR2 SNEGSKA (reference sequence). This CDR3 has 15 residues. In DNA, the CDR3 is TGCAGTGCCGGAACAGGAAGTTATAGCAATCAGCCCCAGCATTTT. It is translated as CSAGTGSYSNQPQHF.

The table lists this clonotype with many counts. This rearrangement joins TRBV18 to TRBJ2-1; 7 nucleotides match TRBD2. V lost 0 bases, J lost 6 bases, and 5 bases stayed unmatched. The CDR3 has 15 residues. Looked up from germline, CDR1 is KGHSH and CDR2 is LQKENI. The CDR3 here is CASSPPWEGRNEQFF. The CDR3, as DNA: TGTGCCAGCTCACCACCCTGGGAGGGACGCAATGAGCAGTTCTTC.

The V call is TRBV3-1, the J call TRBJ2-1, with TRBD2 matching over 10 bases. CDR1 is LGHDT, CDR2 YNNKEL, per germline (reference sequence). V trimming: 1 base; J trimming: 8 bases; junction bases outside the gene matches: 8. This CDR3 is 16 amino acids long. The CDR3 loop reads CASSQVKREGLDEQFF. The CDR3 DNA is TGTGCCAGCAGCCAAGTTAAGCGGGAGGGTCTGGATGAGCAGTTCTTC.

This clonotype was counted only a few times. This chain connects TRBV12-5 to TRBJ1-5; D not certain. Trimming shortened V by 0 bases and J by 5 bases, and 20 bases separated the two germline ends. CDR1 LGHNT and CDR2 FRNRAP come from the germline V gene. The CDR3 is 18 amino acids. The CDR3 DNA reads TGTGCTAGTGGTTTGGTACTGGTGGCAGCCAGAAACCATCAGCCCCAGCATTTT. It is translated as CASGLVLVAARNHQPQHF.

There are a few counts of this clonotype. The chain uses TRBV3-1 and TRBJ2-3; D remains unclear. Germline assignment: CDR1 LGHDT and CDR2 YNNKEL (reference sequence). The CDR3 totals 14 residues. Trimming removed 5 bases from V and 4 bases from J, with 13 bases in between. The CDR3 protein is CASSLGLRADTQYF. CDR3 DNA sequence: TGTGCCAGCAGCTTAGGATTGCGCGCAGATACGCAGTATTTT.

The chain carries TRBV15 and TRBJ2-7; D might be TRBD1 or TRBD2, each matching 5 bases. Germline values: CDR1 LNHNV, CDR2 YYDKDF (reference sequence). V lost 5 bases and J 2 bases, leaving 10 bases between the germline ends. The CDR3 loop spans 13 amino acids. The CDR3 loop is CATSGGPTYEQYF. In DNA form, the CDR3 reads TGTGCCACCAGCGGGGGACCGACCTACGAGCAGTACTTC.

This clonotype was counted ten times or more. The chain has TRBV28 and TRBJ2-5; D may be TRBD2 (5 bases). Trimming cost V 3 bases and J 2 bases, with 10 bases left between them. Germline V lookup: CDR1 MDHEN, CDR2 SYDVKM. This CDR3 region has 14 residues. CDR3 nucleotide sequence: TGTGCCAGCAGTTTCTGGGAGCAACAAGAGACCCAGTACTTC. Its protein is CASSFWEQQETQYF.

This clonotype has more than one count but fewer than ten. The V call is TRBV7-9, the J call TRBJ1-4; D not resolved. The V gene's germline CDR1 is SEHNR and CDR2 FQNEAQ (reference sequence). This CDR3 has 14 residues. V dropped 5 bases and J dropped 0 bases, with 7 bases sitting between them. The chain's CDR3 is CASSPRSTNEKLFF. As DNA, the CDR3 is TGTGCCAGCAGCCCACGTTCAACTAATGAAAAACTGTTTTTT. The variable domain in full, with the rest retrieved from reference TRBV7-9 and TRBJ1-4, is DTGVSQNPRHKITKRGQNVTFRCDPISEHNRLYWYRQTLGQGPEFLTYFQNEAQLEKSRLLSDRFSAERPKGSFSTLEIQRTEQGDSAMYLCASSPRSTNEKLFFGSGTQLSVL.

At least ten counts were recorded for this clonotype. The V and J genes are TRBV18 and TRBJ1-1; D possibly corresponds to TRBD1 (5 bases). The germline V gene encodes CDR1 KGHSH and CDR2 LQKENI. This CDR3 is built from 14 residues. Trimming removed 6 bases at V and 1 base at J, with 12 bases between. The CDR3 DNA follows: TGTGCCAGCTCGCCCGGGACTCAGAACACTGAAGCTTTCTTT. Amino acids: CASSPGTQNTEAFF.

In its sample, this clonotype was seen many times. The J gene is TRBJ2-7, the V gene TRBV12-3 or TRBV12-4; tentatively, D is TRBD1 or TRBD2 (5 bases each). The CDR3 extends over 16 amino acids. With 4 bases removed from V and 5 bases from J, the gap between germline ends came to 21 bases. DNA for the CDR3: TGTGCCAGCAGTTCCCAGATAGCGAGGGGAGAAGACGAGCAGTACTTC. Translating it yields CASSSQIARGEDEQYF.

This clonotype was recorded at least ten times. The chain uses TRBV28 and TRBJ2-7; TRBD1 matches at 8 bases. This CDR3 contains 14 residues. Trimming took 3 bases from V and 6 from J; bases not matched to a gene: 7. Germline CDR1 is MDHEN and CDR2 is SYDVKM. CDR3: CASSLDREPLEQYF. CDR3 coding DNA: TGTGCCAGCAGTTTGGACAGGGAGCCCCTCGAGCAGTACTTC.

The chain couples TRBV20-1 to TRBJ2-7; D might be TRBD1 or TRBD2, each matching 5 bases. The V gene lost 3 bases and the J gene lost 7 bases, with 16 bases spanning the gap. The CDR3 length is 13 residues. CDR1 DFQATT and CDR2 SNEGSKA come from the germline V gene (reference sequence). This chain's CDR3 is CSARDGAEGEQYF. CDR3 DNA sequence: TGCAGTGCTAGGGACGGGGCAGAAGGAGAGCAGTACTTC.

This clonotype has a count of ten or more. The chain joins TRBV10-3 to TRBJ1-4, with D unclear. The CDR3 is made up of 13 amino acids. The V end lost 3 bases, the J end lost 8 bases, and 10 bases lay between the germline ends. Germline CDR1 reads ENHRY; CDR2 reads SYGVKD. The CDR3 nucleotides are TGTGCCATCAGTGACCCCCAGGTGGAAAAACTGTTTTTT. Translation gives CAISDPQVEKLFF.

This clonotype was observed many times. V is TRBV7-2 and J is TRBJ1-1; D not certain. Trimming removed 1 base at V and 4 bases at J, with 10 bases between. The CDR3 consists of 14 residues. The germline gives CDR1 SGHTA, CDR2 FQGNSA. CDR3 sequence: CASSLGRESTEAFF. The CDR3 DNA reads as TGTGCCAGCAGCTTAGGGAGGGAGTCCACTGAAGCTTTCTTT.

This clonotype was detected ten times or more. The rearrangement links TRBV3-1 to TRBJ1-1; the D gene is possibly TRBD1 (5 bases). V gave up 4 bases and J gave up 8 bases, with 11 bases separating them. This CDR3 contains 12 residues. Germline CDR1 reads LGHDT; CDR2 reads YNNKEL (reference sequence). This chain's CDR3 is CASSRLEGEAFF. The CDR3 bases are TGTGCCAGCAGCCGGTTAGAGGGGGAAGCTTTCTTT.

This clonotype was observed many times. V and J are TRBV9 and TRBJ2-5, with 9 positions matching TRBD2. Trimming cost V 0 bases and J 4 bases; bases outside gene matches: 13. The CDR3 runs 18 residues. Germline CDR1 is SGDLS and CDR2 is YYNGEE. CDR3 in DNA: TGTGCCAGCAGCGTAGATCCTAGCGGGACCTCGTACCGAGAGACCCAGTACTTC. Amino acid sequence: CASSVDPSGTSYRETQYF.

This chain joins TRBV5-5 and TRBJ1-1; TRBD1 matches at 7 bases. Trimming took 9 bases from V and 3 from J; bases not matched to a gene: 11. From germline, CDR1 is SGHKS and CDR2 YYEKEE (reference sequence). This CDR3 region has 14 residues. The CDR3: CATRSRTGHTEAFF. In nucleotides, the CDR3 is TGTGCCACCAGGTCCAGGACAGGCCACACTGAAGCTTTCTTT.

This clonotype was counted ten times or more. CDR3 in amino acids: CASSHPVQGLVADTQYF. The CDR3 DNA is TGTGCCAGCAGCCATCCTGTACAGGGGCTTGTAGCAGATACGCAGTATTTT. The J gene is TRBJ2-3, the V gene TRBV7-9; 7 bases fit TRBD1. CDR1 is SEHNR, CDR2 FQNEAQ, per germline (reference sequence). With 5 bases clipped from V and 4 bases from J, the junction kept 15 bases outside the gene matches. CDR3 size: 17 residues. The variable domain in full, completed from reference TRBV7-9 and TRBJ2-3, reads DTGVSQNPRHKITKRGQNVTFRCDPISEHNRLYWYRQTLGQGPEFLTYFQNEAQLEKSRLLSDRFSAERPKGSFSTLEIQRTEQGDSAMYLCASSHPVQGLVADTQYFGPGTRLTVL.